This entry lists 30 T cell receptor beta chains sequenced from one sample in a study of blood T cell repertoires in COVID-19. Repertoires were generated with immunoSEQ multiplex PCR, while TCRdb's copy carries only in-frame clones and drops some. The sample has roughly 57,000 clones, approximately 80% seen once; the top ten hold roughly two fifths. The sequenced sample consisted of peripheral blood. The receptors here all came from a man in his sixties or seventies with active or convalescent COVID-19.

V is TRBV9 and J is TRBJ2-5, with D possibly TRBD1 on 5 matching bases. The CDR3 contains 13 residues. Germline V gives CDR1 SGDLS, CDR2 YYNGEE. Deletions cut 0 bases from V and 5 bases from J, with 8 bases between. Here the CDR3 DNA reads TGTGCCAGCAGCGTAGCAGGGTTGGAGACCCAGTACTTC. Protein product: CASSVAGLETQYF.

The chain is built from TRBV7-6 and TRBJ2-3, with D possibly being TRBD1 (6 bases). CDR1 is SGHVS, CDR2 FNYEAQ, per germline. The CDR3 sequence is 16 residues long. With 4 bases removed from V and 4 bases from J, the gap between germline ends came to 18 bases. CDR3 sequence: CASSSEQGGIADTQYF. The CDR3 bases are TGTGCCAGCAGCTCTGAACAGGGCGGAATCGCAGATACGCAGTATTTT.

This rearrangement joins TRBV7-9 to TRBJ2-3; 7 bases fit TRBD2. Trimming took 4 bases from V and 2 from J; bases not matched to a gene: 3. CDR1 SEHNR and CDR2 FQNEAQ come from the germline V gene (reference sequence). The CDR3 contains 14 residues. CDR3: CASSWDYITDTQYF. CDR3 DNA sequence: TGTGCCAGCAGCTGGGACTATATCACAGATACGCAGTATTTT.

This clone came up many times. The J gene is TRBJ2-3, the V gene TRBV7-9; TRBD2 matches 7 bases. J gave up 5 bases and V 4 bases, and 15 bases lay outside the gene matches. CDR3 length: 17 residues. Looked up from germline, CDR1 is SEHNR and CDR2 is FQNEAQ (reference sequence). CDR3 DNA: TGTGCCAGCAGCTCAGGACGACTAGCCCTCGATGAAGATACGCAGTATTTT. Protein product: CASSSGRLALDEDTQYF.

This chain connects TRBV10-3 to TRBJ2-3; TRBD2 is a possible D gene (5 bases). The CDR3 length is 15 residues. CDR1 and CDR2 from the germline V gene are ENHRY and SYGVKD. The V gene lost 6 bases and the J gene lost 0 bases, with 13 bases spanning the gap. This chain's CDR3 is CAISAGDSSTDTQYF. CDR3 nucleotides: TGTGCCATCAGCGCCGGGGATTCTAGCACAGATACGCAGTATTTT.

This clone was seen only a few times. This chain links TRBV13 with TRBJ1-1; weak D call: TRBD1 (6 bases). The CDR3 is 15 residues long. Germline CDR1 PRHDT, CDR2 FYEKMQ (reference sequence). Trimming cost V 4 bases and J 4 bases, with 16 bases left between them. The CDR3 nucleotides read TGTGCCAGCAGCTCCGAGACAGGCTCCCTCACTGAAGCTTTCTTT. It codes for CASSSETGSLTEAFF.

The count of this clone is one. The chain couples TRBV27 to TRBJ2-7, with TRBD1 identical over 9 bases. V shed 0 bases, J shed 1 base, and the junction held 1 base outside the gene matches. This CDR3 is built from 15 residues. Germline V gives CDR1 MNHEY, CDR2 SMNVEV (reference sequence). CDR3 sequence: CASSLSDRGSYEQYF. The CDR3 DNA is TGTGCCAGCAGTTTATCCGACAGGGGGTCCTACGAGCAGTACTTC.

This rearrangement joins TRBV24-1 to TRBJ2-2; 10 nucleotides line up with TRBD1. Trimming took 3 bases from V and 4 from J; bases not matched to a gene: 7. The CDR3 has 17 amino acids. Germline CDR1 is KGHDR and CDR2 is SFDVKD. CDR3 nucleotide sequence: TGTGCCACCAGTGATCACCGGACAGGGGGTGTCACCGGGGAGCTGTTTTTT. It is translated as CATSDHRTGGVTGELFF.

The chain employs TRBV5-1 and TRBJ1-2, with D possibly matching TRBD1 (6 bases). This CDR3 is built from 12 residues. Germline lookup yields CDR1 SGHRS and CDR2 YFSETQ. The ends were cut back, 4 bases at V and 4 bases at J, with 8 bases in the middle. The CDR3 DNA is TGCGCCAGCAGCACGGACAGCTATGGCTACACCTTC. It is translated as CASSTDSYGYTF.

The chain links TRBV5-4 to TRBJ1-1; 7 bases are a match to TRBD1. Trimming removed 5 bases from V and 4 bases from J; junction bases left unmatched: 5. Germline V gene data show CDR1 as SGHNT and CDR2 as YYREEE (reference sequence). CDR3 size: 13 residues. CDR3 nucleotides: TGTGCCAGCAGAGTACAGGGGTTCACTGAAGCTTTCTTT. Its translation: CASRVQGFTEAFF.

The chain is built from TRBV6-4 and TRBJ1-2, with TRBD1 as a possible D gene (5 bases). Trimming took 6 bases from V and 8 from J, leaving 16 bases between them. Germline V lookup: CDR1 MRHNA, CDR2 SNTAGT. The CDR3 runs 13 residues. This CDR3 is CASRPTQGGGYTF. CDR3 in DNA: TGTGCCAGCAGACCTACGCAGGGAGGCGGCTACACCTTC.

This clone was picked up one time. The CDR3 DNA reads as TGTGCCTGGAGTGTTAATCGTGTTGGCTACACCTTC. Amino acid sequence: CAWSVNRVGYTF. The rearrangement links TRBV30 to TRBJ1-2; D remains unclear. Looked up from germline, CDR1 is GTSNPN and CDR2 is SVGIG (reference sequence). The CDR3 is 12 amino acids. V was pared by 0 bases and J by 7 bases, with 9 bases between.

This clone was counted a few times. The genes are TRBV5-1 and TRBJ2-5, with 8 bases that match TRBD2. This CDR3 region has 15 residues. Trimming cost V 5 bases and J 3 bases; bases outside gene matches: 9. Germline lookup yields CDR1 SGHRS and CDR2 YFSETQ. The DNA of the CDR3 is TGCGCCAGCAGAGCCAGCGGGAGTTCTGAAGAGACCCAGTACTTC. Its translation: CASRASGSSEETQYF.

The chain joins TRBV20-1 to TRBJ2-5; 9 bases line up with TRBD2. This CDR3 contains 15 residues. Germline CDR1 and CDR2: DFQATT and SNEGSKA (reference sequence). The trim removed 3 bases at V and 5 bases at J, leaving 10 bases unmatched. The CDR3 loop reads CSASISGGIGETQYF. The CDR3, as DNA: TGCAGTGCTAGTATTAGCGGGGGAATCGGGGAGACCCAGTACTTC.

This chain uses TRBV11-3 with TRBJ1-1; D remains ambiguous. The CDR3 loop spans 16 amino acids. Trimming cost V 0 bases and J 0 bases, with 11 bases left between them. Germline lookup yields CDR1 SGHNT and CDR2 YENEEA. The CDR3 reads CASSLDSGNMNTEAFF. The CDR3 nucleotides are TGTGCCAGCAGCTTAGACTCGGGGAACATGAACACTGAAGCTTTCTTT.

V usage is TRBV4-3 and J usage is TRBJ1-3; tentatively, D is TRBD1 (5 bases). Germline loops: CDR1 LGHNA, CDR2 YSLEER. V was cut by 2 bases and J by 4 bases, with 18 bases left in between. The length of the CDR3 is 17 residues. CDR3 protein: CASSQLGTRAGGNTIYF. The CDR3, as DNA: TGCGCCAGCAGCCAACTTGGGACCCGGGCGGGAGGAAACACCATATATTTT.

This sequence joins TRBV4-2 and TRBJ1-1; D is possibly TRBD1 (6 bases). Germline V gives CDR1 LGHNA, CDR2 YNFKEQ. V was shortened by 3 bases and J by 7 bases, with 18 bases between the two germline ends. The CDR3 length is 15 residues. The CDR3 is CASSQSSTGSNEAFF. The CDR3, as DNA: TGTGCCAGCAGCCAGAGCTCGACAGGATCTAATGAAGCTTTCTTT.

CDR3 sequence reads: CASSPLTVNYGYTF. The CDR3 DNA reads TGTGCCAGCAGTCCCTTGACAGTGAACTATGGCTACACCTTC. The V gene is TRBV27, the J gene TRBJ1-2; the D gene is possibly TRBD1 (5 bases). Germline CDR1 and CDR2: MNHEY and SMNVEV (reference sequence). The V end lost 5 bases, the J end lost 2 bases, and 12 bases lay between the germline ends. The CDR3 extends over 14 amino acids.

CDR3 protein: CASSLVSTNEKLFF. CDR3 nucleotides: TGTGCCAGCAGCCTCGTTTCAACTAATGAAAAACTGTTTTTT. The rearrangement links TRBV5-5 to TRBJ1-4; unclear D gene. From germline, CDR1 is SGHKS and CDR2 YYEKEE (reference sequence). The CDR3 extends over 14 amino acids. Trimming stripped 4 bases from V and 0 bases from J, with 7 bases between.

In this sample, this clone turned up a few times. This chain joins TRBV6-6 and TRBJ2-7; 9 positions agree with TRBD2. Germline lookup yields CDR1 MNHNY and CDR2 SVGAGI (reference sequence). The CDR3 consists of 15 residues. Germline trimming cut 2 bases from V and 3 bases from J; bases unmatched to any gene: 5. Here the CDR3 reads CASSYRLAEYYEQYF. The CDR3 DNA is TGTGCCAGCAGTTACCGACTAGCGGAATACTACGAGCAGTACTTC.

The chain employs TRBV30 and TRBJ2-7; perhaps TRBD2 as D (6 bases). CDR3 length equals 15 residues. The V end lost 0 bases, the J end lost 0 bases, and 12 bases lay between the germline ends. Germline assignment: CDR1 GTSNPN and CDR2 SVGIG (reference sequence). CDR3 in amino acids: CAWSVGRGSSYEQYF. CDR3 sequence (DNA): TGTGCCTGGAGTGTGGGGCGGGGAAGCTCCTACGAGCAGTACTTC.

This sequence joins TRBV14 and TRBJ2-3, with 12 bases aligning to TRBD2. Trimming took 6 bases from V and 3 from J; bases not matched to a gene: 4. Germline V CDR1 and CDR2: SGHDN, FVKESK. This CDR3 has 15 amino acids. CDR3 bases: TGTGCCAGCAGTCGACTAGCGGGAGCGACAGATACGCAGTATTTT. Translation gives CASSRLAGATDTQYF. The whole variable domain, filled in from reference TRBV14 and TRBJ2-3, reads EAGVTQFPSHSVIEKGQTVTLRCDPISGHDNLYWYRRVMGKEIKFLLHFVKESKQDESGMPNNRFLAERTGGTYSTLKVQPAELEDSGVYFCASSRLAGATDTQYFGPGTRLTVL.

This chain connects TRBV7-9 to TRBJ2-7, with 11 bases lining up with TRBD1. This CDR3 has 17 amino acids. V lost 4 bases to trimming and J lost 4 bases; unmatched junction nucleotides: 12. CDR1 SEHNR and CDR2 FQNEAQ come from the germline V gene (reference sequence). As DNA, the CDR3 is TGTGCCAGCAGCTCAGCGAGGACAGGGGGCTATTTTTACGAGCAGTACTTC. Translating gives CASSSARTGGYFYEQYF.

The chain combines TRBV19 with TRBJ1-6; 7 nucleotides line up with TRBD1. Trimming at V came to 6 bases and at J to 0 bases, leaving 2 bases not matched to a gene. CDR1 and CDR2 from the germline V gene are LNHDA and SQIVND (reference sequence). This CDR3 is 15 amino acids long. The CDR3 DNA sequence: TGTGCCAGTAGGAGACAGGGCTCCTATAATTCACCCCTCCACTTT. The encoded protein is CASRRQGSYNSPLHF.

The J gene is TRBJ2-2, the V gene TRBV7-9; TRBD1 agrees at 8 bases. This CDR3 region has 18 residues. Per the germline V gene, CDR1 is SEHNR and CDR2 is FQNEAQ (reference sequence). V lost 2 bases and J lost 9; bases outside the gene matches: 17. CDR3 in DNA: TGTGCCAGCAGCTTAAGACCCCCGCTTTCCCCAGGGGGCTGGGAGCTGTTTTTT. Its protein is CASSLRPPLSPGGWELFF.

The chain couples TRBV11-2 to TRBJ2-2, with D possibly being TRBD2 (5 bases). This CDR3 is built from 15 residues. Germline lookup yields CDR1 SGHAT and CDR2 FQNNGV. V was trimmed by 5 bases and J by 5 bases, leaving 15 bases between them. CDR3 coding DNA: TGTGCCAGCAGCCTTAGCGCACTAGGGACCGGGGAGCTGTTTTTT. Encoded protein: CASSLSALGTGELFF.

This chain connects TRBV6-5 to TRBJ2-3; perhaps TRBD2 as D (6 bases). CDR1 MNHEY and CDR2 SVGAGI come from the germline V gene. This CDR3 contains 15 residues. The V end was cut by 6 bases, the J end by 0 bases, with 13 bases between. The CDR3, as DNA: TGTGCCAGCAGGAGCCGGGACTCGAGCACAGATACGCAGTATTTT. This encodes CASRSRDSSTDTQYF.

This chain joins TRBV24-1 and TRBJ1-5; D is uncertain. The germline CDR1 and CDR2 sequences are KGHDR and SFDVKD. Trimming left V 6 bases short and J 4 bases short, with 9 bases between. This CDR3 contains 13 residues. CDR3 protein: CATSPGWNQPQHF. CDR3 sequence (DNA): TGTGCCACCAGTCCGGGTTGGAATCAGCCCCAGCATTTT.

This clone is termed medium-sized. This chain links TRBV19 with TRBJ2-3; D remains ambiguous. Trimming pared 0 bases from V and 0 bases from J, leaving 7 bases between. CDR3 length: 15 amino acids. The germline V gene encodes CDR1 LNHDA and CDR2 SQIVND (reference sequence). CDR3 coding DNA: TGTGCCAGTAGTATAGATGCCAGGAGCACAGATACGCAGTATTTT. Its translation: CASSIDARSTDTQYF.

J is TRBJ2-7 and V is TRBV15, with 9 bases fitting TRBD2. This CDR3 contains 17 residues. V lost 1 base to trimming and J lost 0 bases; unmatched junction nucleotides: 7. In germline, CDR1 is LNHNV, CDR2 YYDKDF (reference sequence). Written as DNA, the CDR3 is TGTGCCACCAGCAGAGGTCTTCCTAGCGGGGCCTCCTACGAGCAGTACTTC. It is translated as CATSRGLPSGASYEQYF.